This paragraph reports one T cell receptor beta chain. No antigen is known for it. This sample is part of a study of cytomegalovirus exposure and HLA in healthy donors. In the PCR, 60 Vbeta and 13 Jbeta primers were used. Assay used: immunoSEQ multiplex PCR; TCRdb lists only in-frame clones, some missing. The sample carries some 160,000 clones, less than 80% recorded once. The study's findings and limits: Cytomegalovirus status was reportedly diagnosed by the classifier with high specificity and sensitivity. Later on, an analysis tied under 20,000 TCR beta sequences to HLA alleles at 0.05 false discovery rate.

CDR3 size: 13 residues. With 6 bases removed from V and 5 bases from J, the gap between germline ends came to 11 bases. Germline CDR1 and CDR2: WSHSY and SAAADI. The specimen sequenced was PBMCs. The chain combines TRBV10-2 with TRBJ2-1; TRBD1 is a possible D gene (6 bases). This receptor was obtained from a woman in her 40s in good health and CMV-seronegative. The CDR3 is CASRRTVDNEQFF. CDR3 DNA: TGCGCCAGCAGGAGGACAGTGGACAATGAGCAGTTCTTC.